This T cell receptor beta chain came from a study of blood T cell repertoires in COVID-19. Study context: Researchers got acute and convalescent COVID-19 samples from the United States, Italy and Spain. From T cells, B-cell-depleted T cells, or PBMCs came the material, which was cDNA or gDNA.

Original processing notes: Counts of nucleated cells, estimated from reference gene primer amplification, were obtained. Sequenced by immunoSEQ multiplex PCR; TCRdb stores in-frame clones only, minus some. D and trimming were read from the DNA, whereas the V and J calls and clone size are those reported in that table. The data contain about 360,000 clones, around nine tenths of them singletons. V dropped 4 bases and J dropped 5 bases, with 15 bases sitting between them. The CDR3 consists of 14 residues. From germline, CDR1 is SGHRS and CDR2 YFSETQ. This chain links TRBV5-1 with TRBJ1-2; D unclear. The source material was peripheral blood. The receptor comes from a human donor in a cohort sampled during active COVID-19. CDR3 sequence (DNA): TGCGCCAGCAGCCCTGACGAGGGCTGGTATGGCTACACCTTC. Protein: CASSPDEGWYGYTF.